The entry below gives a single T cell receptor beta chain sequence along with its context. Its specificity is not known. The sample belongs to a study of OX40 agonist ivuxolimab in advanced cancers. Across the whole study: Partial responses were recorded for three patients, including one with hepatocellular carcinoma and two with cutaneous melanoma. Overall study findings and caveats: Relative to CD4+ cells, CD8+ T cells on average had more expanded clones.

Trimming cost V 2 bases and J 1 base, with 12 bases left between them. Germline V gives CDR1 MRHNA, CDR2 SNTAGT. The CDR3 totals 16 residues. The assay was immunoSEQ multiplex PCR, and TCRdb's table has in-frame clones only and misses some. The sample has about 32,000 clones, roughly 88% seen once. The receptor's source is an adult with an advanced solid tumor such as melanoma, head and neck, liver or kidney cancer. The rearrangement uses TRBV6-4 and TRBJ1-5, with a possible D match to TRBD1 (6 bases). Sequenced here: CD4+ or CD8+ T cells sorted from blood, sampled in a trial of the OX40 agonist ivuxolimab. The CDR3 coding sequence is TGTGCCAGCAGTGACCCAATCGGACAGAGCAATCAGCCCCAGCATTTT. This encodes CASSDPIGQSNQPQHF.